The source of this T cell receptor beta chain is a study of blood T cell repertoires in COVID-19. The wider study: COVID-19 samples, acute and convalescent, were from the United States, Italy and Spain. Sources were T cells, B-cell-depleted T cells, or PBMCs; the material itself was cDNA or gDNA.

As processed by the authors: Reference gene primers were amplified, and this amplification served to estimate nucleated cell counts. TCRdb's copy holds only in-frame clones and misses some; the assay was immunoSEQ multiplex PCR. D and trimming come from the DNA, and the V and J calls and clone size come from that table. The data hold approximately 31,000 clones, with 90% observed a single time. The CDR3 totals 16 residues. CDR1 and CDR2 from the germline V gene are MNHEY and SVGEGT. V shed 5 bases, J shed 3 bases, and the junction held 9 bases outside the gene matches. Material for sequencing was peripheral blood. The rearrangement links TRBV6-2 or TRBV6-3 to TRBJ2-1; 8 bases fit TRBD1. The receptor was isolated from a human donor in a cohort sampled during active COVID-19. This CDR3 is CASSRTPGGFYNEQFF. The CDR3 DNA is TGTGCCAGCAGTCGTACTCCAGGGGGCTTCTACAATGAGCAGTTCTTC.